The entry that follows covers one TCR beta chain sequence. The CDR3 consists of 15 residues. CDR1 MDHEN and CDR2 SYDVKM come from the germline V gene. V lost 5 bases and J lost 1; bases outside the gene matches: 4. In the original processing: Quantification of nucleated cells was approximated via reference gene primer amplification. Here immunoSEQ multiplex PCR was the method, and the copy in TCRdb shows in-frame clones only, minus some. V and J calls and clone size are copied from that table; D and trimming were computed from the DNA. The top ten hold about 6.7% of the sample, which has tens of thousands of clones, about four fifths seen once. This specimen belongs to a study of blood T cell repertoires in COVID-19. About the research overall: Whether acute or convalescent, the COVID-19 samples came from the United States, Italy and Spain.

This sequence joins TRBV28 and TRBJ2-2; TRBD1 agrees at 7 bases. Sequenced: peripheral blood. The receptor was derived from a human donor in a cohort sampled during active COVID-19. The CDR3 sequence is CASSLRTGNTGELFF. DNA of the CDR3: TGTGCCAGCAGTCTCCGGACAGGGAACACCGGGGAGCTGTTTTTT.